A single T cell receptor beta chain is shown here with its context. This clonotype was observed many times. Its specific antigen is unknown. No base qualities exist here, and no much larger clone lies one base off it. The data were obtained in a study of T cells after yellow fever vaccination (dated by TCRdb to the late 2010s). Study-wide context: Libraries from fractions with low cell numbers were prepared with the SMART-Seq v4 Ultra Low Input RNA kit. To follow T-cell clones before and after primary and booster YFV17D yellow fever vaccination, bulk TCR alpha and beta repertoires were sequenced over time. Two healthy male donors, one aged 18 to 29 and one aged 30 to 40 years, made up the cohort. Blood samples were taken at several timepoints before and after primary and secondary immunization, and bulk PBMC replicates and cell subsets were isolated. What the study reported, not specific to this receptor: FACS-sorted repertoires could contain abundant contaminating clonotypes from the bulk population, so computational filtering was required. After the booster, most clones that had expanded after primary vaccination were detected again (around 95% of CD4 and 70% to 90% of CD8), suggesting broad maintenance of memory. Because the study included only two donors, the extent to which the findings can be generalized is limited. A small share of clonotypes occurred in both CD4 and CD8 compartments, likely arising from convergent recombination. Compared with the primary T-cell response, the secondary T-cell response was faster but weaker, reaching its peak on day 5 rather than on day 15.

V lost 4 bases and J lost 0 bases; the stretch between them is 11 bases long. According to the germline V gene, CDR1 reads SGHRS and CDR2 reads YFSETQ. From the cysteine up to the phenylalanine, the CDR3 has a length of 14 residues. CDR3 DNA only is kept here, 42 bases in frame from base 1. This specimen's treatment or condition label, per the study, means: live attenuated yellow fever vaccine strain. At each blood-draw timepoint, two biological replicates of bulk PBMCs were collected. PBMCs were isolated from peripheral blood using a standard Ficoll-Paque protocol. RNA was extracted with TriZol from bulk PBMCs, CD4 and CD8 fractions, and dextramer-positive and dextramer-negative fractions. The sample was run on an Illumina NovaSeq 6000. TCR cDNA was made using 5'RACE template switching, a step that added a universal primer site and unique molecular identifiers. Priming of cDNA synthesis was performed from both the TCR alpha and TCR beta constant segments. Two PCR steps were used to amplify libraries, with sample barcodes and sequencing adapters being added in the second step. Sequencing of libraries was performed on Illumina HiSeq 2500 (2x100 bp) or NovaSeq (2x150 bp). The original methods were these. Reads were demultiplexed and collapsed into UMI consensus sequences with MIGEC, and V(D)J alignment was performed with MiXCR. Vaccine-responding clonotypes were identified with edgeR using replicate PBMC samples, with FDR below 0.01 and a log2 fold change above 5 up to day 15 being required. CD4 or CD8 identity was assigned to each bulk clonotype according to whether the clonotype was present at higher abundance in the sequenced CD4 repertoire or the sequenced CD8 repertoire. TCRdb applied fastp at Q25 and MiXCR to the public reads, then kept only in-frame beta chains. Each record represents a unique CDR3 protein, reported with the most common genes and DNA among its rows. The V and J calls and clone size come from TCRdb's table, not from the authors' own analysis. The sample records hundreds of thousands of distinct CDR3 sequences, roughly 3.5% of which are singletons. The ten largest make up 20% to 25% of the sample.

Source: PBMCs, taken on the day of the yellow fever booster vaccination. This receptor chain uses TRBV5-1 and TRBJ2-7, with the D gene uncertain. The receptor was isolated from a man between 18 and 35 years old who received the YFV17D yellow fever vaccine. The CDR3 here reads CASSLRPTSYEQYF. The DNA reads TGCGCCAGCAGCCTAAGACCGACCTCCTACGAGCAGTACTTC.